What follows is one TCR beta chain and its context. A read error may account for a junction end that differs from germline. This sample was taken from a study of blood T cell repertoires in COVID-19. Overall study context: The United States, Italy and Spain provided the acute and convalescent COVID-19 samples.

Germline V gives CDR1 SGHKS, CDR2 YYEKEE (reference sequence). This CDR3 region has 13 residues. Authors' data handling: Amplification of reference gene primers provided the estimated nucleated cell counts. Data came from immunoSEQ multiplex PCR; TCRdb stores just in-frame clones and leaves some out. V and J calls and clone size are as listed in that table; D and trimming were resolved from the DNA. The table lists over 120,000 clones, around 90% of them singletons. Sequences were obtained from peripheral blood. V gene TRBV5-5 combines with J gene TRBJ2-3, with TRBD2 identical over 8 bases. The source of this sequence is a woman aged 45-59 years with acute or convalescent COVID-19. The CDR3 nucleotides are TGTGCCAGCAGCCCAAATCAGCTAGCGGGTGGTCGATTT. This codes for CASSPNQLAGGRF.